This T cell receptor beta chain was documented in a study of blood T cell repertoires in COVID-19. Background on the study: Samples of COVID-19 (acute and convalescent) were obtained from the United States, Italy and Spain. T cells, B-cell-depleted T cells, or PBMCs supplied cDNA or gDNA.

In the source study's methods: Estimation of nucleated cell counts relied on the amplification of reference gene primers. Clones were sequenced by immunoSEQ multiplex PCR, and TCRdb holds only the in-frame ones, with some missing. V and J calls and clone size are copied from that table; D and trimming were computed from the DNA. The sample yields tens of thousands of clones, approximately 85% seen once. There are 15 residues in the CDR3. The trim removed 0 bases at V and 3 bases at J, leaving 3 bases unmatched. Germline V gene sequence: CDR1 MGHRA, CDR2 YSYEKL. The specimen sequenced was peripheral blood. The rearrangement uses TRBV4-1 and TRBJ1-1; 8 nucleotides agree with TRBD1. The source is a human donor in a cohort sampled during active COVID-19. The donor label of this sample is uncertain. Here the CDR3 DNA reads TGCGCCAGCAGCCAAGACCAGGGGGCTTACACTGAAGCTTTCTTT. Protein product: CASSQDQGAYTEAFF.